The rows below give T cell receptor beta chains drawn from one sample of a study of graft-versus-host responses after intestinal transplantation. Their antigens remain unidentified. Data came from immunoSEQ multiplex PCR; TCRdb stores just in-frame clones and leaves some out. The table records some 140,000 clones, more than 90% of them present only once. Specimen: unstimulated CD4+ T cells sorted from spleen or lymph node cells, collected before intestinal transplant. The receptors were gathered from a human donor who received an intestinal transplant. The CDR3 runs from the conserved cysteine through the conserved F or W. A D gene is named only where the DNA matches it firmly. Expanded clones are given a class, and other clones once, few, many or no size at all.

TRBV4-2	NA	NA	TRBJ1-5	CASSQDGAGFNQPQHF	TGTGCCAGCAGCCAAGATGGGGCAGGGTTCAATCAGCCCCAGCATTTT
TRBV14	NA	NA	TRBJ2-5	CASSPIGRLETQYF	TGTGCCAGCAGCCCAATAGGCCGGCTGGAGACCCAGTACTTC
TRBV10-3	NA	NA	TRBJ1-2	CAILAASGYGYTF	TGTGCCATCCTGGCGGCCTCGGGATATGGCTACACCTTC
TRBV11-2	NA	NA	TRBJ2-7	CASSLGTVRSGEQYF	TGTGCCAGCAGCTTGGGGACCGTCCGAAGTGGCGAGCAGTACTTC
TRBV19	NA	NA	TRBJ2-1	CASSIPPGASSYNEQFF	TGTGCCAGTAGTATCCCACCGGGGGCTAGCTCCTACAATGAGCAGTTCTTC
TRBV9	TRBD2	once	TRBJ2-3	CASSSGLAGAPDTQYF	TGTGCCAGCAGCTCCGGACTAGCGGGGGCTCCAGATACGCAGTATTTT
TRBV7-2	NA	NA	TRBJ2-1	CAGSLDSSSYNEQFF	TGTGCCGGCAGCTTAGATTCGAGCTCCTACAATGAGCAGTTCTTC
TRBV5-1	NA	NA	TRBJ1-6	CASPGGGESSYNSPLHF	TGCGCCAGCCCGGGGGGGGGAGAAAGCTCCTATAATTCACCCCTCCACTTT
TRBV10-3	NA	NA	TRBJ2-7	CAISESAGVPYEQYF	TGTGCCATCAGTGAGTCGGCCGGGGTTCCCTACGAGCAGTACTTC
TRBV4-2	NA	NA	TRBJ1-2	CASSQVYAGRVANYGYTF	TGTGCCAGCAGCCAAGTATACGCAGGGCGAGTAGCTAACTATGGCTACACCTTC
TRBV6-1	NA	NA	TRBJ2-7	CASSRAGSYEQYF	TGTGCCAGCAGTAGGGCTGGGTCCTACGAGCAGTACTTC
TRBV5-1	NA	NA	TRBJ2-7	CASSFDSTGPLEQYF	TGCGCCAGCAGCTTTGACTCCACTGGGCCCCTTGAGCAGTACTTC
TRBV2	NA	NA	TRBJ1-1	CASSYGQSTEAFF	TGTGCCAGCAGTTATGGACAGAGCACTGAAGCTTTCTTT
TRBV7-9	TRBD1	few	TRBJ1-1	CASSPGGLGVNTEAFF	TGTGCCAGCAGCCCAGGGGGTTTAGGTGTGAACACTGAAGCTTTCTTT
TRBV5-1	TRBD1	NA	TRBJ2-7	CASSLGTGGYDEQYF	TGCGCCAGCAGCCTCGGGACAGGGGGCTACGACGAGCAGTACTTC
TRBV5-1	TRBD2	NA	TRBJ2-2	CASSLLATGELFF	TGCGCCAGCAGCTTACTAGCGACCGGGGAGCTGTTTTTT
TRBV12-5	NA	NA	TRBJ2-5	CASGSRGSGGETQYF	TGTGCTAGTGGTTCCCGTGGGTCCGGCGGGGAGACCCAGTACTTC
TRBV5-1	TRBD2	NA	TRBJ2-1	CASSSGGRGEQFF	TGCGCCAGCAGCTCGGGGGGGCGGGGTGAGCAGTTCTTC
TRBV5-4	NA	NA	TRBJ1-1	CASSLGRGNTEAFF	TGTGCCAGCAGCTTGGGCAGGGGGAACACTGAAGCTTTCTTT
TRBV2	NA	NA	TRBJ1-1	CASREGRGFEDGFF	TGTGCCAGCAGAGAGGGAAGGGGCTTCGAGGATGGTTTCTTT
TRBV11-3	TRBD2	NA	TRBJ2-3	CASSFSGGTDTQYF	TGTGCCAGCAGCTTTAGCGGGGGCACAGATACGCAGTATTTT
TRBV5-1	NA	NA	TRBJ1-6	CASSLGGMNSPLHF	TGCGCCAGCAGCTTGGGAGGGATGAACTCACCCCTCCACTTT
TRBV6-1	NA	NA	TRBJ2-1	CASSASGYNEQFF	TGTGCCAGCAGTGCCAGCGGCTACAATGAGCAGTTCTTC
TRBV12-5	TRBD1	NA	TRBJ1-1	CASGSPNSGGQNTEAFF	TGTGCTAGTGGCTCGCCTAACTCAGGGGGCCAGAACACTGAAGCTTTCTTT
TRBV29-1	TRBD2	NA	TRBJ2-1	CSVVLRGGVWEQFF	TGCAGCGTTGTTTTGCGGGGGGGTGTCTGGGAGCAGTTCTTC
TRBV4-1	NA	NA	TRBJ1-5	CASSQDVGKGGNQPQHF	TGCGCCAGCAGCCAAGACGTCGGCAAGGGGGGCAATCAGCCCCAGCATTTT
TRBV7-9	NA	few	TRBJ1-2	CASSPAVAASYTF	TGTGCCAGCAGCCCGGCAGTGGCAGCTTCTTACACCTTC
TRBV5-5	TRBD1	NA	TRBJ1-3	CASSPGDRSRNTIYF	TGTGCCAGCAGCCCCGGGGACAGGAGTAGAAACACCATATATTTT
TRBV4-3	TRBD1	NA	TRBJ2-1	CASSQGDRGNEQFF	TGCGCCAGCAGCCAGGGGGACAGGGGGAATGAGCAGTTCTTC
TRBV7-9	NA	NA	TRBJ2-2	CASSFRGTGNTGELFF	TGTGCCAGCAGCTTCAGGGGTACAGGAAACACCGGGGAGCTGTTTTTT
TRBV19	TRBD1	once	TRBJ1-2	CASIPGPGQGGNYGYTF	TGTGCCAGTATCCCCGGGCCGGGACAGGGTGGAAACTATGGCTACACCTTC
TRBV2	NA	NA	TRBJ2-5	CASRDRGETQYF	TGTGCCAGCAGAGACAGAGGAGAGACCCAGTACTTC
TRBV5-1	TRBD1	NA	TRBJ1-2	CASSSQTGAAYGYTF	TGCGCCAGCAGCTCCCAGACAGGGGCGGCGTATGGCTACACCTTC
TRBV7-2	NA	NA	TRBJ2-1	CASSIYRGSYNEQFF	TGTGCCAGCAGCATCTATAGGGGCTCCTACAATGAGCAGTTCTTC
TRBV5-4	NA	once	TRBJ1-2	CASSFRGLGNYGYTF	TGTGCCAGCAGCTTCCGAGGGCTCGGGAACTATGGCTACACCTTC
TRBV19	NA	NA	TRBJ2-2	CASSGQGTGELFF	TGTGCCAGTAGTGGCCAGGGCACCGGGGAGCTGTTTTTT
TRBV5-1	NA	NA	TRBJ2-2	CASSSTGLGGELFF	TGCGCCAGCAGCTCCACAGGGTTAGGCGGGGAGCTGTTTTTT
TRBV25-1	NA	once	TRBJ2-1	CASSPRVNNEQFF	TGTGCCAGCAGTCCTCGGGTCAACAATGAGCAGTTCTTC
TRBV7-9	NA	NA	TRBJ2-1	CASSLGGVSYNEQFF	TGTGCCAGCAGCTTAGGCGGGGTATCCTACAATGAGCAGTTCTTC
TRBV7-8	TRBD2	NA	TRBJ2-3	CATRWGGSDTQYF	TGTGCGACGCGCTGGGGGGGGTCAGATACGCAGTATTTT
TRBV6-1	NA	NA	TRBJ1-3	CASSEPITSGNTIYF	TGTGCCAGCAGTGAACCAATAACCTCTGGAAACACCATATATTTT
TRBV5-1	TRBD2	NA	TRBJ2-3	CASSSTTSGGRDTQYF	TGCGCCAGCAGCTCCACGACTAGCGGGGGGAGGGATACGCAGTATTTT
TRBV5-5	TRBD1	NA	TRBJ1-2	CASSPGHPGQSTYGYTF	TGTGCCAGCAGCCCAGGGCACCCGGGACAGTCCACCTATGGCTACACCTTC
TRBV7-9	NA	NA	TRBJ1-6	CASSLVPRGGSVSPLHF	TGTGCCAGCAGCTTAGTACCGCGGGGGGGGAGCGTTTCACCCCTCCACTTT
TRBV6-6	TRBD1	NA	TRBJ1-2	CASRSRDRGVYGYTF	TGTGCCAGCAGATCTCGCGACAGGGGGGTTTATGGCTACACCTTC
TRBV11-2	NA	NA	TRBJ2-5	CASRAQGGGGETQYF	TGTGCCAGCAGAGCACAGGGTGGGGGAGGAGAGACCCAGTACTTC
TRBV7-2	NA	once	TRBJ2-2	CASSLSGVTGELFF	TGTGCCAGCAGCTTATCAGGAGTAACCGGGGAGCTGTTTTTT
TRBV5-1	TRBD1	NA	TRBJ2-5	CASTPDRGRETQYF	TGCGCCAGCACCCCGGACAGGGGGCGAGAGACCCAGTACTTC
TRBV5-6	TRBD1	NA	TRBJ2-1	CASSQWDRGRRNEQFF	TGTGCCAGCAGCCAGTGGGACAGGGGGCGCCGCAATGAGCAGTTCTTC
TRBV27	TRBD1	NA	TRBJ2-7	CASSDRGVRHEQYF	TGTGCCAGCAGTGACAGGGGCGTCCGCCACGAGCAGTACTTC
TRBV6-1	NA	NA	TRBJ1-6	CASSEKSPLHF	TGTGCCAGCAGTGAAAAGTCACCCCTCCACTTT
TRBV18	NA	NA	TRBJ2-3	CASSPYGDTDTQYF	TGTGCCAGCTCACCTTACGGGGACACAGATACGCAGTATTTT
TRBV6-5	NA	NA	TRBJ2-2	CASSEALPGELFF	TGTGCCAGCAGTGAAGCGCTTCCCGGGGAGCTGTTTTTT
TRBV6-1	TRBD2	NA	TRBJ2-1	CASSAGGRGGYNEQFF	TGTGCCAGCAGTGCGGGGGGACGGGGGGGGTACAATGAGCAGTTCTTC
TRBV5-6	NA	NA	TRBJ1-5	CASSLGNQPQHF	TGTGCCAGCAGCTTGGGGAATCAGCCCCAGCATTTT
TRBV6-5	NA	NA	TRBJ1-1	CASSSRGRNTEAFF	TGTGCCAGCAGTTCCCGGGGCCGAAACACTGAAGCTTTCTTT
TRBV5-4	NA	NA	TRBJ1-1	CAGSLSLDSEAFF	TGTGCCGGCAGCTTGTCCTTGGACAGCGAAGCTTTCTTT
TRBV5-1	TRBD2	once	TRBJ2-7	CASSPAGEVTYEQYF	TGCGCCAGCAGCCCGGCGGGAGAAGTAACCTACGAGCAGTACTTC
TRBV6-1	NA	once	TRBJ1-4	CASKLEKLFF	TGTGCCAGCAAATTAGAAAAACTGTTTTTT
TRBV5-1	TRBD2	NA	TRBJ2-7	CASSPLAGTIYEQYF	TGCGCCAGCAGCCCCTTAGCGGGGACTATCTACGAGCAGTACTTC